This TCR beta chain was identified during a study of cytomegalovirus exposure and HLA in healthy donors. Regarding the study as a whole: For cytomegalovirus status, the classifier reportedly gave diagnoses with high specificity and sensitivity. A highly shared variant cluster was judged a likely technical artifact.

PCR amplification relied on 60 Vbeta primers (plus 13 Jbeta primers). This table comes from immunoSEQ multiplex PCR, and its TCRdb copy is limited to in-frame clones, with some not included. The table records about 97,000 clones, more than 70% of them present only once. In germline, CDR1 is MDHEN, CDR2 SYDVKM. The length of the CDR3 is 17 residues. The V and J ends lost 6 bases and 0 bases respectively, with 18 bases between them. Every donor was a healthy person donating bone marrow. In the case of this clone: Its matching antigen is unknown.

The TCR sequence derives from a man younger than 45 in good health and CMV-seronegative. Source material: PBMCs. The V gene is TRBV28, the J gene TRBJ1-3; perhaps TRBD1 as D (6 bases). CDR3 in DNA: TGTGCCAGCAGACCCACCTCCTCGACAGGCTCTGGAAACACCATATATTTT. It specifies CASRPTSSTGSGNTIYF.